This TCR beta chain came from a study of cytomegalovirus exposure and HLA in healthy donors. The germline V gene has CDR1 SGHNT and CDR2 YYREEE (reference sequence). V lost 0 bases to trimming and J lost 5 bases, with 16 bases between them. CDR3 length: 16 residues. Primers included in the PCR were 60 Vbeta and 13 Jbeta primers. The assay was immunoSEQ multiplex PCR, and TCRdb's table has in-frame clones only and misses some. The repertoire consists of about 190,000 clones, with almost 75% occurring once and the leading ten covering less than 4%. Input material: PBMCs. V gene TRBV5-4 combines with J gene TRBJ2-3; TRBD2 is a possible D gene (6 bases). The sequence derives from a woman in her thirties in good health and CMV-seropositive. The CDR3 loop reads CASSLGPFGSEDTQYF. The CDR3 DNA follows: TGTGCCAGCAGCTTGGGTCCTTTCGGGAGTGAAGATACGCAGTATTTT.